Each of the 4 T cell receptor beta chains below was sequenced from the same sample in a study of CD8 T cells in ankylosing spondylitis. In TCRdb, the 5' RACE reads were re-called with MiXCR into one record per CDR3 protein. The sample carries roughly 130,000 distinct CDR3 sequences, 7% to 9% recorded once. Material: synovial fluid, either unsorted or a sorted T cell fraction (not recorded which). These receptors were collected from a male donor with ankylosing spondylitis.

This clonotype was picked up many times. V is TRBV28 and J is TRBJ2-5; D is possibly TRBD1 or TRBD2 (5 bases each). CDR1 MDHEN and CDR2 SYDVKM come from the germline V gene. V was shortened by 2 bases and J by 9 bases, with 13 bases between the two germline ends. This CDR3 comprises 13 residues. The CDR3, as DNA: TGTGCCAGCAGTTTAGGGGGAGTGGGGTCCCAGTACTTC. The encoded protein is CASSLGGVGSQYF.

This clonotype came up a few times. CDR3 in DNA: TGTGCCAGCAGCCTGGATTATGAGCAGTTCTTC. Its protein product is CASSLDYEQFF. The V call is TRBV5-5, the J call TRBJ2-1; D is unclear. The germline V gene has CDR1 SGHKS and CDR2 YYEKEE (reference sequence). There are 11 residues in the CDR3. The germline V and J ends were trimmed by 4 bases and 8 bases, with 7 bases remaining between them.

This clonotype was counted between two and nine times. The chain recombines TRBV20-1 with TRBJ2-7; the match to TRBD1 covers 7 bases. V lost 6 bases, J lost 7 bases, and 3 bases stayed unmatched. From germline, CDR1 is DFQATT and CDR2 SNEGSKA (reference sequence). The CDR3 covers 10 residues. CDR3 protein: CSALRGEQYF. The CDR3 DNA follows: TGCAGTGCCCTCAGGGGGGAGCAGTACTTC.

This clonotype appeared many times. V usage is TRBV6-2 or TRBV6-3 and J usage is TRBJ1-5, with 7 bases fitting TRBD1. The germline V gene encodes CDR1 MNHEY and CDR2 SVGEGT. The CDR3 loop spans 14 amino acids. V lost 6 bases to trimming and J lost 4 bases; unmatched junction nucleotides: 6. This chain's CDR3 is CASRRPGQNQPQHF. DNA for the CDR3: TGTGCCAGCAGACGCCCGGGACAGAATCAGCCCCAGCATTTT.